This T cell receptor beta chain was sequenced for a study of blood T cell repertoires in COVID-19 (dated by TCRdb to about 2020). Looking at the study overall: Samples from collaborators originated in the United States, Italy and Spain and spanned both the acute and convalescent phases of COVID-19. Nearly every sample came with metadata listing a de-identified subject ID, COVID-19 status, age in years and sex. Where available, HLA class I and class II types were obtained from metadata supplied by the sample provider rather than from assay-based typing. The repertoires were released in a freely available public database meant as a resource for research on the immune response to SARS-CoV-2. The material from the prospective study consisted of cDNA or gDNA derived from T cells, B-cell-depleted T cells, or PBMCs. Samples were obtained from the ongoing ImmuneRACE study (first 160 participants) and from 1,200 or so subjects provided by 6 global collaborators. Deeply sampled blood TCRbeta repertoires from subjects exposed to, actively infected with, or recovered from COVID-19 were included in the dataset.

TCRbeta CDR3 regions were amplified from genomic DNA using the immunoSEQ Assay, a bias-controlled multiplex PCR. From the authors' description of their analysis: Nucleated cell counts per sample were estimated from amplification of reference gene primers within the assay. To quantify the absolute abundance of each unique TCRbeta CDR3 rearrangement, sequence reads were collapsed and filtered. For each sample, productive Simpson clonality was calculated as the square root of Simpson's diversity index over productive rearrangements. TCRdb retrieved this table from immuneACCESS and kept in-frame rearrangements only. Not all clones are present; in checked studies, unresolved V genes account for under half, and no reason is known for the remainder. Clone size and V and J calls were adopted from that table, with D and trimming inferred from the DNA. The sample table holds 150,000 to 200,000 clones, of which around 81% were seen once. The top ten hold about 11% of the sample.

At one collaborating source in Seattle, patients were enrolled during active infection and were followed longitudinally through the course of disease. Collaborating institutions collected whole blood in K2EDTA tubes following their own protocols. For TCRbeta analysis, collaborator samples were shipped as frozen whole blood, as isolated PBMCs, or as DNA extracted from either sample type. In its sample, this clone was seen a few times. Its antigen is still unknown. Per-nucleotide qualities are absent, and no much larger clonotype sits a single base away. What the authors observed across the whole study: The amount of clinical and demographic metadata varied by source and participant and was provided uncurated.

The CDR3 runs 14 residues from the cysteine to the phenylalanine. Only the CDR3 part of the read is kept: 42 bases, read in frame from the first base. CDR1 MNHNS and CDR2 SASEGT were looked up in the germline V gene. V lost 3 bases and J lost 3 bases; the stretch between them is 9 bases long. Material: peripheral blood. Rearrangement joined TRBV6-1 to TRBJ2-1, and possibly TRBD1, on 5 matching bases. The TCR was taken from a woman aged 40 to 50 with COVID-19, enrolled during active disease. The CDR3 protein is CASSEAGFYNEQFF. The DNA is TGTGCCAGCAGTGAGGCAGGGTTCTACAATGAGCAGTTCTTC.